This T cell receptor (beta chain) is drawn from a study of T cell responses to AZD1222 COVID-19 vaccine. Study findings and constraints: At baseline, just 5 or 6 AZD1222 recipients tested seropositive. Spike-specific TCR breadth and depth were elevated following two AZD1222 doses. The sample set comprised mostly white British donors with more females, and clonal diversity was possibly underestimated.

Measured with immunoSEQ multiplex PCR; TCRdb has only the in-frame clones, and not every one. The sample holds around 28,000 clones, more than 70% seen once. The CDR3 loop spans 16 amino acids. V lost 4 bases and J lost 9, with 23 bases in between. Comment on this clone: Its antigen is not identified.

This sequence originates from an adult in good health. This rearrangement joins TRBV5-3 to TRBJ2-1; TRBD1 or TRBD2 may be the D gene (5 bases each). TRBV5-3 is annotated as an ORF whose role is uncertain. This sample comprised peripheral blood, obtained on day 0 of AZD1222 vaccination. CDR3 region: CARSRIVGTSATEQFF. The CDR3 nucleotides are TGTGCCAGAAGCAGGATAGTGGGGACGTCGGCCACTGAGCAGTTCTTC.